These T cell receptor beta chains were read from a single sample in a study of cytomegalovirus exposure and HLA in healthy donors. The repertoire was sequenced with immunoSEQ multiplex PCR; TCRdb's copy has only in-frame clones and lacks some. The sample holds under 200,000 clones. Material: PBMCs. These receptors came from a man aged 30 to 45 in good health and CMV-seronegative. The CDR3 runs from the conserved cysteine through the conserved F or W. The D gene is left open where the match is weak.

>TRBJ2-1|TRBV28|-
CASSLGGGEQFF
TGTGCCAGCAGTTTAGGGGGCGGCGAGCAGTTCTTC
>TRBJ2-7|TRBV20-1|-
CSVRGPYEQYF
TGCAGTGTCAGGGGTCCCTACGAGCAGTACTTC
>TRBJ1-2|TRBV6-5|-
CASSYSAETNYGYTF
TGTGCCAGCAGTTACTCGGCGGAGACTAACTATGGCTACACCTTC
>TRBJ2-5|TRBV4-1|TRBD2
CASSQEVSSGKQETQYF
TGCGCCAGCAGCCAAGAGGTATCTAGCGGGAAGCAAGAGACCCAGTACTTC
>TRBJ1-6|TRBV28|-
CASSLSAGRNSPLHF
TGTGCCAGCAGTTTATCTGCAGGGCGGAATTCACCCCTCCACTTT
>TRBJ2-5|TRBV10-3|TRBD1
CAISDKGARSETQYF
TGTGCCATCAGTGACAAGGGGGCGCGTTCCGAGACCCAGTACTTC
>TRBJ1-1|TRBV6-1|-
CASIRTPGETEAFF
TGTGCCAGCATTAGGACCCCGGGGGAGACTGAAGCTTTCTTT
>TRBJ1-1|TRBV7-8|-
CASSRIDMNTEAFF
TGTGCCAGCAGCCGAATTGACATGAACACTGAAGCTTTCTTT
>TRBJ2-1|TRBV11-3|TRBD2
CASSSAVVAGPYNEQFF
TGTGCCAGCAGCTCGGCGGTGGTAGCGGGGCCTTACAATGAGCAGTTCTTC
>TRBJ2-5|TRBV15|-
CATSVQRGETQYF
TGTGCCACCAGCGTCCAGCGAGGGGAGACCCAGTACTTC
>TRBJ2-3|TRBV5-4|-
CASSLGNGRTDTQYF
TGTGCCAGCAGCTTGGGAAACGGGAGAACAGATACGCAGTATTTT
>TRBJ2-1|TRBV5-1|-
CASSLQDPSYNEQFF
TGCGCCAGCAGCTTGCAGGATCCGTCCTACAATGAGCAGTTCTTC
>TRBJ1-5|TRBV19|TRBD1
CASSIGQVTQPQHF
TGTGCCAGTAGTATTGGACAGGTTACTCAGCCCCAGCATTTT
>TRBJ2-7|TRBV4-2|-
CASSQDLSYEQYF
TGTGCCAGCAGCCAAGATCTCTCCTACGAGCAGTACTTC
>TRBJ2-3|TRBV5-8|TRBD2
CASSLAGTSGSTDTQYF
TGTGCCAGCAGCTTGGCCGGGACTAGCGGTAGCACAGATACGCAGTATTTT
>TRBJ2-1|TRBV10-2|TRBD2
CASSEGTSGNNEQFF
TGCGCCAGCAGTGAGGGGACTAGCGGGAACAATGAGCAGTTCTTC
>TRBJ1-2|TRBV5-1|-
CASSLTSNYGYTF
TGCGCCAGCAGCCTGACATCTAACTATGGCTACACCTTC
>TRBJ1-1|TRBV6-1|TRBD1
CASSDRARPNTEAFF
TGTGCCAGCAGCGACAGGGCTAGGCCGAACACTGAAGCTTTCTTT
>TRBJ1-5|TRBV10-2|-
CASSGRQSEGNQPQHF
TGCGCCAGCAGTGGGAGACAGTCTGAAGGCAATCAGCCCCAGCATTTT
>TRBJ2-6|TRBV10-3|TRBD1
CAISEIAGGTGANVLTF
TGTGCCATCAGTGAGATAGCAGGGGGAACCGGGGCCAACGTCCTGACTTTC
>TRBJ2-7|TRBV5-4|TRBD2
CASSLEGLAGGRRAPYEQYF
TGTGCCAGCAGCTTGGAGGGACTAGCGGGAGGCCGACGCGCGCCCTACGAGCAGTACTTC
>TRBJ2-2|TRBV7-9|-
CASSLVDTFTGELFF
TGTGCCAGCAGCTTAGTAGATACCTTCACCGGGGAGCTGTTTTTT
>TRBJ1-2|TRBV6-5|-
CASSYSTLGGGGYTF
TGTGCCAGCAGTTACTCGACCTTGGGGGGAGGTGGCTACACCTTC
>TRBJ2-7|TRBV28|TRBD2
CASSVVSGGTHEQYF
TGTGCCAGCAGTGTCGTAAGCGGGGGAACGCATGAGCAGTACTTC
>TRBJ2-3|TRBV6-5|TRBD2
CASSYSGGTDTQYF
TGTGCCAGCAGTTACTCGGGGGGGACAGATACGCAGTATTTT
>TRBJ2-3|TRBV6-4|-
CASSPTGEADTQYF
TGTGCCAGCAGCCCCACAGGGGAGGCAGATACGCAGTATTTT
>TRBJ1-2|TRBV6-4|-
CASSDSAGYGYTF
TGTGCCAGCAGTGACTCAGCCGGGTATGGCTACACCTTC
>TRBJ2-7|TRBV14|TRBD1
CASSQALTGVGEQYF
TGTGCCAGCAGCCAAGCCCTGACAGGGGTCGGCGAGCAGTACTTC
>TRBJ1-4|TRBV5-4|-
CASTLRYSGDNEKLFF
TGTGCCAGCACCCTGAGGTATTCAGGGGATAATGAAAAACTGTTTTTT
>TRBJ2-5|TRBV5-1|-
CASSLNPASQETQYF
TGCGCCAGCAGCTTGAATCCGGCTAGCCAAGAGACCCAGTACTTC
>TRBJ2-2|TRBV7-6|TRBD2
CASSLWSSGRGTGELFF
TGTGCCAGCAGCTTGTGGAGTAGCGGGAGGGGAACCGGGGAGCTGTTTTTT
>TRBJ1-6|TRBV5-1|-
CASSTGQAESSYNSPLHF
TGCGCCAGCAGCACAGGCCAGGCCGAGAGCTCCTATAATTCACCCCTCCACTTT
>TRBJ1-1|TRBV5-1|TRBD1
CASSSSTGGTEAFF
TGCGCCAGCAGCTCCTCGACAGGGGGGACTGAAGCTTTCTTT
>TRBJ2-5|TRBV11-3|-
CASSLGGSQETQYF
TGTGCCAGCAGTCTTGGGGGGAGCCAAGAGACCCAGTACTTC
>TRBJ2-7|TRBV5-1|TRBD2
CASSWDFRSGRALDEQYF
TGCGCCAGCAGCTGGGACTTTCGAAGCGGGAGGGCCCTCGACGAGCAGTACTTC
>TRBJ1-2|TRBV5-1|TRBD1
CASSEGQAAGYTF
TGCGCCAGCAGTGAAGGACAGGCGGCGGGCTACACCTTC
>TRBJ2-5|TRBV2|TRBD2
CASSVGLAGGFETQYF
TGTGCCAGCAGTGTAGGACTAGCGGGAGGATTTGAGACCCAGTACTTC
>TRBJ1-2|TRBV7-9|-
CASSPRVPYGYTF
TGTGCCAGCAGCCCCCGGGTCCCCTATGGCTACACCTTC